The 17 T cell receptor beta chains reported below all come from one sample, sequenced in a study of T cells in narcolepsy. Some clones are missing from TCRdb's copy, which holds only in-frame ones; the method was immunoSEQ multiplex PCR. The sample lists 34,000 or so clones, around 79% occurring once. Sequenced sample: memory (CD45RA-) CD4+ T cells from blood. These receptors all come from a human donor in good health.

This clone turned up a few times. This chain joins TRBV21-1 and TRBJ1-5; the D call TRBD1 from the table was never checked on the DNA. TRBV21-1 counts as a pseudogene. CDR3 length equals 14 residues. CDR3: CASSLGQPNQPQHF. In DNA form, the CDR3 reads TGTGCCAGCAGCCTGGGACAGCCAAATCAGCCCCAGCATTTT.

The chain carries TRBV7-3 and TRBJ2-4; TRBD2 matches at 12 bases. This CDR3 is built from 16 residues. V was clipped by 5 bases and J by 10 bases; unmatched bases: 12. Germline CDR1 is SGHTA and CDR2 is FQGTGA. The CDR3 nucleotides read TGTGCCAGCAGCCCCGAACCGACTAGCGGGAGAGCAATTCAGTACTTC. It codes for CASSPEPTSGRAIQYF.

This clone occurred a few times. This chain joins TRBV18 and TRBJ1-3; D is unresolved. CDR3 length: 16 amino acids. Trimming pared 1 base from V and 0 bases from J, leaving 10 bases between. Germline CDR1 and CDR2: KGHSH and LQKENI. In nucleotides, the CDR3 is TGTGCCAGCTCACCACTCCTCCCCTTCTCTGGAAACACCATATATTTT. Protein: CASSPLLPFSGNTIYF.

This sequence joins TRBV7-8 and TRBJ2-7; D gene unclear. With 5 bases removed from V and 0 bases from J, the gap between germline ends came to 11 bases. Germline assignment: CDR1 SGHVS and CDR2 FQNEAQ. The CDR3 extends over 14 amino acids. DNA for the CDR3: TGTGCCAGCAGCCCCGGCACAAACTCCTACGAGCAGTACTTC. Translation gives CASSPGTNSYEQYF.

The J gene is TRBJ1-4, the V gene TRBV19; maybe TRBD1 (5 bases). Per the germline V gene, CDR1 is LNHDA and CDR2 is SQIVND (reference sequence). The V gene lost 6 bases and the J gene lost 7 bases, with 18 bases spanning the gap. The CDR3 loop spans 15 amino acids. DNA of the CDR3: TGTGCCAGTAGGACTCGGGGGGAAATGGGTGAAAAACTGTTTTTT. Residues: CASRTRGEMGEKLFF. Full variable domain (remainder filled in from reference TRBV19 and TRBJ1-4): DGGITQSPKYLFRKEGQNVTLSCEQNLNHDAMYWYRQDPGQGLRLIYYSQIVNDFQKGDIAEGYSVSREKKESFPLTVTSAQKNPTAFYLCASRTRGEMGEKLFFGSGTQLSVL.

The chain employs TRBV19 and TRBJ2-7; 12 bases map to TRBD1. V lost 4 bases, J lost 5 bases, and 6 bases stayed unmatched. The germline CDR1 and CDR2 sequences are LNHDA and SQIVND (reference sequence). The CDR3 is 15 amino acids. CDR3 sequence reads: CASSNLGQGADEQYF. For the CDR3, the DNA is TGTGCCAGTAGTAATCTGGGACAGGGGGCAGACGAGCAGTACTTC.

The V gene is TRBV18, the J gene TRBJ2-1; TRBD1 matches at 8 bases. Trimming took 1 base from V and 6 from J; bases not matched to a gene: 2. The CDR3 consists of 14 residues. The germline CDR1 and CDR2 sequences are KGHSH and LQKENI. The CDR3 region has the DNA TGTGCCAGCTCACCACGGACAGGGATCAATGAGCAGTTCTTC. Translation: CASSPRTGINEQFF. The whole variable domain, filled in from reference TRBV18 and TRBJ2-1, reads NAGVMQNPRHLVRRRGQEARLRCSPMKGHSHVYWYRQLPEEGLKFMVYLQKENIIDESGMPKERFSAEFPKEGPSILRIQQVVRGDSAAYFCASSPRTGINEQFFGPGTRLTVL.

The rearrangement joins TRBV5-1 to TRBJ1-1; D unclear. From germline, CDR1 is SGHRS and CDR2 YFSETQ. The CDR3 length is 12 residues. Deletions cut 0 bases from V and 9 bases from J, with 9 bases between. CDR3 in DNA: TGCGCCAGCAGCTTGGACGGCCAGCAAGCTTTCTTT. Its protein is CASSLDGQQAFF.

This clone was recorded a few times. This chain links TRBV6-5 with TRBJ1-5; 7 bases map to TRBD1. This CDR3 has 13 residues. The V and J ends lost 11 bases and 6 bases, in that order; junction bases with no gene match: 10. Germline CDR1 MNHEY, CDR2 SVGAGI. The CDR3 sequence: CAAQGGGGQPQHF. In DNA form, the CDR3 reads TGTGCCGCGCAGGGGGGCGGGGGTCAGCCCCAGCATTTT.

The count of this clone is one. The V gene is TRBV5-6, the J gene TRBJ1-5; D is undetermined. This CDR3 spans 15 amino acids. V lost 5 bases and J lost 0, with 12 bases in between. Germline V gene lookup returns CDR1 SGHDT and CDR2 YYEEEE. The CDR3 DNA sequence: TGTGCCAGCAGTTCTGGATTGTATAGCAATCAGCCCCAGCATTTT. It yields the protein CASSSGLYSNQPQHF.

This chain links TRBV6-5 with TRBJ1-2; 7 nucleotides agree with TRBD1. CDR1 and CDR2 (germline): MNHEY, SVGAGI. The junction had 8 bases not matched to a gene; V was cut back by 2 bases and J by 8 bases. The CDR3 is 14 amino acids. The CDR3 sequence is CASSYRQGGWGYTF. The CDR3 nucleotides are TGTGCCAGCAGTTACCGGCAGGGGGGATGGGGCTACACCTTC.

The chain employs TRBV7-9 and TRBJ1-2; D not certain. This CDR3 has 13 residues. In germline, CDR1 is SEHNR, CDR2 FQNEAQ (reference sequence). Trimming left V 1 base short and J 6 bases short, with 9 bases between. CDR3 loop: CASSLGVGHGYTF. CDR3 nucleotides: TGTGCCAGCAGCTTAGGGGTAGGGCATGGCTACACCTTC.

V and J are TRBV25-1 and TRBJ2-1; 12 bases are a match to TRBD2. The CDR3 contains 16 residues. CDR1 and CDR2 (germline): MGHDK, SYGVNS. J lost 1 base, V lost 6 bases, and 4 bases had no gene match. The CDR3 nucleotides are TGTGCCAGCAGCCTAGCGGGAGGGGGGTCCTACAATGAGCAGTTCTTC. Protein sequence: CASSLAGGGSYNEQFF.

This clone occurred a few times. This rearrangement joins TRBV6-5 to TRBJ1-4, with 8 bases matching TRBD1. J gave up 5 bases and V 5 bases, and 1 base lay outside the gene matches. Germline CDR1 MNHEY, CDR2 SVGAGI. The CDR3 contains 13 residues. In nucleotides, the CDR3 is TGTGCCAGCAGTCGGACAGGGAATGAAAAACTGTTTTTT. Translating it yields CASSRTGNEKLFF.

The chain recombines TRBV19 with TRBJ2-1; 8 bases match TRBD2. The CDR3 consists of 15 residues. V shed 5 bases and J 0 bases; nucleotides not matched to a gene: 3. Per germline, CDR1 LNHDA and CDR2 SQIVND (reference sequence). The CDR3 protein is CASSPGLASYNEQFF. As DNA, the CDR3 is TGTGCCAGTAGTCCCGGACTAGCCTCCTACAATGAGCAGTTCTTC.

This chain uses TRBV7-9 with TRBJ1-1; 7 nucleotides match TRBD1. Germline CDR1 SEHNR, CDR2 FQNEAQ (reference sequence). The length of the CDR3 is 16 residues. Losses at the gene ends were 4 bases for V and 0 bases for J; bases not matched to a gene: 8. The CDR3 coding sequence is TGTGCCAGCAGCTCCTACCAGGGGGTCATGAACACTGAAGCTTTCTTT. This translates into CASSSYQGVMNTEAFF.

Only a few counts were recorded for this clone. V gene TRBV27 combines with J gene TRBJ1-1, with 8 nucleotides matching TRBD1. The CDR3 has 15 residues. CDR1 MNHEY and CDR2 SMNVEV come from the germline V gene (reference sequence). J gave up 0 bases and V 4 bases, and 4 bases lay outside the gene matches. The CDR3 nucleotides are TGTGCCAGCAGTTCCTGGACAGGGATGAACACTGAAGCTTTCTTT. Protein product: CASSSWTGMNTEAFF.